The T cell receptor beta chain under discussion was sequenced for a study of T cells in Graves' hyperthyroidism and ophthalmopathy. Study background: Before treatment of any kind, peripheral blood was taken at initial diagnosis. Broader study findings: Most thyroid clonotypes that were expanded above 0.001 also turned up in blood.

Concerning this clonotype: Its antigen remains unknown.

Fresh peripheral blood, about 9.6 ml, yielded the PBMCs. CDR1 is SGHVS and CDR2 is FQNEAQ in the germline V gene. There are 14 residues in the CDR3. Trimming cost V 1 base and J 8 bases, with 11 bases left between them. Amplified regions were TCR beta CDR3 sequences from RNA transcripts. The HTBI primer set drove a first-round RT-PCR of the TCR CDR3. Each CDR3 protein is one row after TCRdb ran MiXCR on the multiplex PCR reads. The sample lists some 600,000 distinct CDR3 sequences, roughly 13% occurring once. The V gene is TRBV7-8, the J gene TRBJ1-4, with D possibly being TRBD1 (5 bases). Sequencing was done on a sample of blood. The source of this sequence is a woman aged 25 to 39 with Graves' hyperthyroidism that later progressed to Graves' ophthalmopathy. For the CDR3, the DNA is TGTGCCAGCAGCTTAGGAGAGTGGGGCGAAAAACTGTTTTTT. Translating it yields CASSLGEWGEKLFF.